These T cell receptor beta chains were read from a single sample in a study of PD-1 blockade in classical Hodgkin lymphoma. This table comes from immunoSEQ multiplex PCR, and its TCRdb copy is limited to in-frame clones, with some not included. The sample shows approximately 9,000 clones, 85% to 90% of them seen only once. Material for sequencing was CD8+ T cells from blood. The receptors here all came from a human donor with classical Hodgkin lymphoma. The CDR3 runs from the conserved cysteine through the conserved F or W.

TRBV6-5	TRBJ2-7	CASGGQGAREQYF
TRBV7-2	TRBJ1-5	CASSLGGSAGQPQHF
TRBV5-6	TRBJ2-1	CASSPSTGGAYYNEQFF
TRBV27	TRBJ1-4	CASSLLGKKEKLFF
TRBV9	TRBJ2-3	CASSNRPADTQYF
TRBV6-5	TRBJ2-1	CASSYGRPGEQFF
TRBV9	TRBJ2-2	CASSGGRVNTGELFF
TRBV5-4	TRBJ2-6	CASRMYARQSRANVLTF
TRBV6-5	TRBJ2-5	CASSPLDRFRETQYF
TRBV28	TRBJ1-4	CASSFYKSANEKLFF
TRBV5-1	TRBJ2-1	CASSLAGNEQFF
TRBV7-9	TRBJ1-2	CASSPIARGSWDGYTF
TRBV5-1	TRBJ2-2	CASTIRRYREGPGELFF
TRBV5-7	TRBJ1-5	CASTPQSGPYSNQPQHF
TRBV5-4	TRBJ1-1	CASSRYKENTEAFF
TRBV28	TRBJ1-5	CASSFFPVRDQPQHF
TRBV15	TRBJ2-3	CATGPRVGLTQYF
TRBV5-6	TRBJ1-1	CASSSPGTGDPEAFF
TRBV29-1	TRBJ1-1	CSVQRGRMNTEAFF
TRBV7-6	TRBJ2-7	CASSLRQAGPGYEQYF
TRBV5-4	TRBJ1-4	CASSFRTLATNEKLFF
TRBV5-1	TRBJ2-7	CASRVEGTHSYEQYF
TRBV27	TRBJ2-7	CASSLTGAPYEQYF
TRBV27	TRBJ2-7	CASSLYGTPYEQYF
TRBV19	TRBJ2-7	CASSMGYEQYF
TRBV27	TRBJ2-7	CASSLGPRYEQYF
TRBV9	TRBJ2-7	CASSVEVWGHRDEQYF
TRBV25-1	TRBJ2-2	CASSDSRLNTGELFF
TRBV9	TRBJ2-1	CASSVGGAKYNEQFF
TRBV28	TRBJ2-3	CASTQNWALAGDTDTQYF
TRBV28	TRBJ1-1	CASSLSREGPTEAFF
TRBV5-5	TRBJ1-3	CASSLAGLNTIYF
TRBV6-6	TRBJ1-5	CASSSHGENQPQHF
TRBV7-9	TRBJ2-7	CASSLGGISYEQYF
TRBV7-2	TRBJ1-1	CASSLSQGRGTEAFF
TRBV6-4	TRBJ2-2	CASSDGTSGAGELFF
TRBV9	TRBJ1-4	CASSARDRDNEKLFF
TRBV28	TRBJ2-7	CASSPPGGIRSYEQYF
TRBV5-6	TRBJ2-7	CASSGQAYEQYF
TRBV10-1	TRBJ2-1	CASSGAANNEQFF
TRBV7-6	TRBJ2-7	CASSGGHEQYF
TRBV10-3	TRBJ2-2	CAIRPEGAVGELFF
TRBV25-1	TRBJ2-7	CASEGPKPPYEQYF
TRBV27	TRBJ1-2	CASSLLRTGNRKIYGYTF
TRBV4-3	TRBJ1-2	CASSQGQEVNYGYTF
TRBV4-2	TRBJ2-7	CASSQAVAGSYEQYF
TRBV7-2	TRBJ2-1	CASSLAASGTPEQFF
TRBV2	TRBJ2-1	CASSAGGHEQFF
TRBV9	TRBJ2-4	CASSVDSLLGIQYF
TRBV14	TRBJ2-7	CASSQATDSYEQYF
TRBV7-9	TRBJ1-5	CASSGGQGVGQPQHF
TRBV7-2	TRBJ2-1	CASSTGREIDEQFF
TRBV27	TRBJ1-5	CASRGTGSKESNQPQHF
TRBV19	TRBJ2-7	CASSGARNPSYEQYF
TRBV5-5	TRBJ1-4	CASSLQGWYEKLFF
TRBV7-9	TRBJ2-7	CASSAGNEQYF
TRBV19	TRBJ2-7	CASQVGTGGVYEQYF
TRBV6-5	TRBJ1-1	CASSPGINTEAFF
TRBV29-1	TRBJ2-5	CSVEGWLAGTQYF